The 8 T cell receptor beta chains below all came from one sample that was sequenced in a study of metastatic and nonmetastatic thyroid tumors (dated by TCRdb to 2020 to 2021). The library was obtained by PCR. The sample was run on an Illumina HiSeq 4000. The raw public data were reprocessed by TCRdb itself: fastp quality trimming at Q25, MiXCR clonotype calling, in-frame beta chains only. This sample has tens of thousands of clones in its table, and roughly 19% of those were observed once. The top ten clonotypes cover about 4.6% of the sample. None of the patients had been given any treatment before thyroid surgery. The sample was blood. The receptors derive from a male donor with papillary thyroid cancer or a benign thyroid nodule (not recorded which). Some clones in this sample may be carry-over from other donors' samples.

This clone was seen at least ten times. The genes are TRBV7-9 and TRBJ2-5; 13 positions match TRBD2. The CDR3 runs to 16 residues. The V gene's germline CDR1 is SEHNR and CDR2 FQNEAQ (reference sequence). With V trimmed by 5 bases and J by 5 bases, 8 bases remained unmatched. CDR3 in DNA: TGTGCCAGCAGCGAAGGACTAGCGGGAGAGGTTGAGACCCAGTACTTC. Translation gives CASSEGLAGEVETQYF.

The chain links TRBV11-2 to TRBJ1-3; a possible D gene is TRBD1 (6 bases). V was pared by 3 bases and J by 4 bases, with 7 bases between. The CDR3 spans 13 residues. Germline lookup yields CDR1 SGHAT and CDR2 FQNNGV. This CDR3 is CASSFGQGNTIYF. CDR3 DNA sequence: TGTGCCAGCAGCTTCGGACAGGGAAACACCATATATTTT.

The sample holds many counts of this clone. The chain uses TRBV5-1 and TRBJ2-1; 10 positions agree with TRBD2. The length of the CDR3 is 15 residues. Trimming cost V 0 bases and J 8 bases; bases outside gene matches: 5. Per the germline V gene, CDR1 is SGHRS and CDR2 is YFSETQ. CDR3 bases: TGCGCCAGCAGCTTGGCTAGCGGGAGCTCGTATGAGCAGTTCTTC. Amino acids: CASSLASGSSYEQFF.

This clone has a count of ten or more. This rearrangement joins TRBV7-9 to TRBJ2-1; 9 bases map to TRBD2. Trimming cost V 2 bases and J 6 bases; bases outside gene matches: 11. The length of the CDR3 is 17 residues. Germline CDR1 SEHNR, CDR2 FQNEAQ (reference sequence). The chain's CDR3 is CASSLYGVGTSSNEQFF. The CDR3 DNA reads TGTGCCAGCAGCTTATATGGAGTTGGGACTAGCTCCAATGAGCAGTTCTTC.

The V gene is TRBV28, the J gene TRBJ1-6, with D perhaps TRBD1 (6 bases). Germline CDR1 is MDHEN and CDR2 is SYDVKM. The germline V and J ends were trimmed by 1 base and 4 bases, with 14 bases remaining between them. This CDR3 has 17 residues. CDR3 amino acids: CASSLLGGGQYNSPLHF. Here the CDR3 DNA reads TGTGCCAGCAGTTTATTAGGCGGGGGACAATATAATTCACCCCTCCACTTT.

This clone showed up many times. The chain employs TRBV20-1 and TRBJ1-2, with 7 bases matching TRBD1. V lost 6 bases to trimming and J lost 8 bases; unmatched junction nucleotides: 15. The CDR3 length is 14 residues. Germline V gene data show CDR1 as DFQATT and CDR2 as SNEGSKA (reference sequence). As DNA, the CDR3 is TGCAGTGCCCCTCTATTGGTCAGGGGGAACGGCTACACCTTC. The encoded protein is CSAPLLVRGNGYTF.

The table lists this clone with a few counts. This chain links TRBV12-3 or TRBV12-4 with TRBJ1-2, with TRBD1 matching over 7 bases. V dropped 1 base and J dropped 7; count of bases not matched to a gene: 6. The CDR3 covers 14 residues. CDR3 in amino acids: CASSLEGGFSGYTF. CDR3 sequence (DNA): TGTGCCAGCAGTTTAGAAGGGGGCTTTAGTGGCTACACCTTC.

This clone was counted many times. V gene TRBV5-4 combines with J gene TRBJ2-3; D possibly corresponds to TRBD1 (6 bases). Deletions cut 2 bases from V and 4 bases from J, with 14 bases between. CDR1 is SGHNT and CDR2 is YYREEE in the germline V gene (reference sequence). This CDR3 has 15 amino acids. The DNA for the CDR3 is TGTGCCAGCAGCTTTGTTTCGGGGACACCAGATACGCAGTATTTT. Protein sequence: CASSFVSGTPDTQYF.